In this sample, the clone carrying this TCR beta chain is medium-sized. The ends lost 6 bases at V and 1 base at J; junction bases unmatched: 7. Germline lookup yields CDR1 SGHTA and CDR2 FQGNSA. This CDR3 region has 15 residues. The data are from a study of beta chain features in type 1 diabetes. Expressed TCRB transcripts were sequenced, since all the RNA that had been isolated was reverse transcribed. This table comes from immunoSEQ multiplex PCR, and its TCRdb copy is limited to in-frame clones, with some not included. This sample has about 290,000 clones, with 8% found just once. The sequenced sample was central memory CD4+ T cells from blood. The origin of this receptor is a woman aged 18-29 years in good health. The J gene is TRBJ2-3, the V gene TRBV7-2; 7 bases match TRBD2. The CDR3 DNA sequence: TGTGCCAGCAGTCCTCAGCGGGGTCGCACAGATACGCAGTATTTT. As protein: CASSPQRGRTDTQYF.